This entry lists 25 T cell receptor beta chains sequenced from one sample in a study of shared clonotypes between healthy human individuals. Some clones are missing from TCRdb's copy, which holds only in-frame ones; the method was immunoSEQ multiplex PCR. The sample lists fewer than 500,000 clones; over 60% were seen once. The sequencing sample was made of PBMCs. Receptor source: a woman aged 40 to 50 in good health. Some clones in this sample may be carry-over from other donors' samples.

The V call is TRBV28, the J call TRBJ1-1; D gene unclear. In germline, CDR1 is MDHEN, CDR2 SYDVKM. The CDR3 is made up of 15 amino acids. V was shortened by 0 bases and J by 5 bases, with 13 bases between the two germline ends. The DNA for the CDR3 is TGTGCCAGCAGTTTATGGGGTGGGGTCGGGACTGAAGCTTTCTTT. Its translation is CASSLWGGVGTEAFF.

The rearrangement links TRBV11-2 to TRBJ2-2; the D is unclear. The CDR3 covers 16 residues. Germline V gene sequence: CDR1 SGHAT, CDR2 FQNNGV. Trimming left V 5 bases short and J 6 bases short, with 19 bases between. The CDR3 protein is CASSLTTWVGAGELFF. CDR3 in DNA: TGTGCCAGCAGCCTAACAACCTGGGTTGGGGCCGGGGAGCTGTTTTTT.

Here the CDR3 reads CASSSSGAGVAEQYF. Here the CDR3 DNA reads TGTGCCAGCAGTTCCTCGGGGGCGGGAGTTGCCGAGCAGTACTTC. V gene TRBV27 combines with J gene TRBJ2-7, with D perhaps matching TRBD2 (7 bases). CDR3 length: 15 residues. In germline, CDR1 is MNHEY, CDR2 SMNVEV (reference sequence). Trimming took 4 bases from V and 6 from J, leaving 19 bases between them.

The rearrangement uses TRBV28 and TRBJ2-7; D unclear. Germline values: CDR1 MDHEN, CDR2 SYDVKM. The CDR3 totals 13 residues. Trimming stripped 5 bases from V and 0 bases from J, with 8 bases between. The CDR3 nucleotides are TGTGCCAGCAGTGCTCAGGACTCCTACGAGCAGTACTTC. Its protein is CASSAQDSYEQYF.

The chain recombines TRBV5-4 with TRBJ1-5; 7 bases are shared with TRBD1. In germline, CDR1 is SGHNT, CDR2 YYREEE (reference sequence). V gave up 2 bases and J gave up 6 bases; unmatched junction bases: 5. The CDR3 is 14 amino acids. The CDR3 sequence is CASSFGSGGQPQHF. As DNA, the CDR3 is TGTGCCAGCAGCTTTGGCTCAGGGGGTCAGCCCCAGCATTTT.

This clone has just one count. The rearrangement uses TRBV27 and TRBJ2-1; D is unclear. Trimming pared 9 bases from V and 7 bases from J, leaving 7 bases between. Germline values: CDR1 MNHEY, CDR2 SMNVEV (reference sequence). The CDR3 covers 10 residues. The CDR3 protein is CARERNEQFF. Here the CDR3 DNA reads TGTGCCAGGGAAAGGAATGAGCAGTTCTTC.

The V call is TRBV13, the J call TRBJ1-2; unclear D gene. The CDR3 length is 16 residues. Germline CDR1 is PRHDT and CDR2 is FYEKMQ (reference sequence). Trimming left V 5 bases short and J 2 bases short, with 18 bases between. DNA of the CDR3: TGTGCCAGCAGCACCCCGAAAACAGCCGAGAACTATGGCTACACCTTC. Protein sequence: CASSTPKTAENYGYTF.

In this sample, this clone turned up a few times. The chain links TRBV6-1 to TRBJ2-7; TRBD1 is a possible D gene (8 bases). Trimming removed 7 bases at V and 2 bases at J, with 15 bases between. The CDR3 loop spans 14 amino acids. Looked up from germline, CDR1 is MNHNS and CDR2 is SASEGT. The CDR3 nucleotides are TGTGCCAGCATTGGACAGGGAGGGACCTACGAGCAGTACTTC. This translates into CASIGQGGTYEQYF.

The chain is built from TRBV5-1 and TRBJ2-7, with D hard to call. The V end was cut by 1 base, the J end by 2 bases, with 13 bases between. This CDR3 has 15 residues. Germline lookup yields CDR1 SGHRS and CDR2 YFSETQ. The CDR3: CASSLYPDTTYEQYF. The DNA for the CDR3 is TGCGCCAGCAGCTTGTATCCCGACACGACCTACGAGCAGTACTTC.

This chain joins TRBV7-3 and TRBJ2-2; 7 bases fit TRBD1. Germline trimming cut 5 bases from V and 6 bases from J; bases unmatched to any gene: 3. The CDR3 contains 13 residues. The V gene's germline CDR1 is SGHTA and CDR2 FQGTGA. DNA of the CDR3: TGTGCCAGCAGCCAGACAGGGTCCGGGGAGCTGTTTTTT. Amino acids: CASSQTGSGELFF.

This clone turned up a few times. CDR3: CASSLHSGVQPQHF. CDR3 in DNA: TGTGCCAGCAGCTTACATTCAGGGGTTCAGCCCCAGCATTTT. The gene calls are TRBV7-2 and TRBJ1-5; D is perhaps TRBD1 (6 bases). The CDR3 covers 14 residues. Trimming removed 2 bases from V and 6 bases from J, with 11 bases in between. The germline V gene has CDR1 SGHTA and CDR2 FQGNSA.

The chain carries TRBV7-9 and TRBJ1-4; tentative D call: TRBD1 (6 bases). With 7 bases removed from V and 2 bases from J, the gap between germline ends came to 14 bases. This CDR3 contains 15 residues. Germline V gives CDR1 SEHNR, CDR2 FQNEAQ (reference sequence). CDR3 amino acids: CASTKEGGTNEKLFF. CDR3 DNA: TGTGCCAGCACCAAGGAGGGGGGGACTAATGAAAAACTGTTTTTT.

This chain joins TRBV19 and TRBJ2-3; D not resolved. The CDR3 runs to 13 residues. The germline CDR1 and CDR2 sequences are LNHDA and SQIVND (reference sequence). V lost 4 bases and J 5 bases, leaving 10 bases between the germline ends. CDR3 region: CASSTYFGDTQYF. The CDR3 nucleotides read TGTGCCAGTAGTACATATTTCGGAGATACGCAGTATTTT.

This clone has just a few counts. This sequence joins TRBV6-5 and TRBJ1-5; D not resolved. This CDR3 is 12 amino acids long. The germline gives CDR1 MNHEY, CDR2 SVGAGI. The V end lost 6 bases, the J end lost 6 bases, and 9 bases lay between the germline ends. CDR3 DNA: TGTGCCAGCAGACTTGACGCTCAGCCCCAGCATTTT. Its translation: CASRLDAQPQHF.

The chain employs TRBV5-4 and TRBJ1-1, with D tentatively TRBD1 (6 bases). CDR3 size: 12 residues. CDR1 is SGHNT, CDR2 YYREEE, per germline (reference sequence). Trimming took 0 bases from V and 10 from J, leaving 10 bases between them. CDR3 protein: CASSLEARGAFF. The CDR3 coding sequence is TGTGCCAGCAGCTTGGAGGCCAGGGGAGCTTTCTTT.

The rearrangement uses TRBV5-1 and TRBJ2-5; TRBD1 agrees at 8 bases. This CDR3 is built from 15 residues. V was pared by 1 base and J by 2 bases, with 4 bases of the junction left unmatched. From germline, CDR1 is SGHRS and CDR2 YFSETQ. CDR3 bases: TGCGCCAGCAGCTTGTTCGGACAGGGACAAGAGACCCAGTACTTC. It codes for CASSLFGQGQETQYF.

CDR3 sequence: CASSLRKPGQGLFF. In DNA, the CDR3 is TGTGCCAGCAGCTTGCGCAAACCGGGACAGGGTCTGTTTTTT. The chain is built from TRBV5-8 and TRBJ1-4; the match to TRBD1 covers 9 bases. The CDR3 extends over 14 amino acids. After removal of 1 base from V and 14 bases from J, the junction contained 9 bases not matched to a gene. Germline V lookup: CDR1 SGHTS, CDR2 YDEGEE.

The V gene is TRBV12-5, the J gene TRBJ1-1, with D perhaps matching TRBD1 (5 bases). Germline V gives CDR1 LGHNT, CDR2 FRNRAP. The CDR3 runs 18 residues. Trimming pared 0 bases from V and 0 bases from J, leaving 17 bases between. CDR3 nucleotide sequence: TGTGCTAGTGGTTTGGTACTTGGACGGGGGAGGATGAACACTGAAGCTTTCTTT. Encoded protein: CASGLVLGRGRMNTEAFF.

The chain recombines TRBV15 with TRBJ2-7; no clear D gene. V gave up 0 bases and J gave up 6 bases, with 15 bases separating them. The CDR3 length is 15 residues. Germline V gives CDR1 LNHNV, CDR2 YYDKDF (reference sequence). The CDR3 sequence: CATSRDLADTSEQYF. The CDR3 DNA sequence: TGTGCCACCAGCAGAGATCTGGCTGATACTTCCGAGCAGTACTTC.

The chain links TRBV5-6 to TRBJ2-7, with 8 bases lining up with TRBD2. Unmatched junction bases numbered 4, after V lost 5 bases and J lost 0 bases. The CDR3 runs 14 residues. From germline, CDR1 is SGHDT and CDR2 YYEEEE. The DNA for the CDR3 is TGTGCCAGCAGTGAGACTAGCGCCTCCTACGAGCAGTACTTC. It translates to CASSETSASYEQYF. The variable domain in full, with the rest retrieved from reference TRBV5-6 and TRBJ2-7, is DAGVTQSPTHLIKTRGQQVTLRCSPKSGHDTVSWYQQALGQGPQFIFQYYEEEERQRGNFPDRFSGHQFPNYSSELNVNALLLGDSALYLCASSETSASYEQYFGPGTRLTVT.

This chain uses TRBV29-1 with TRBJ2-7; D unresolved. Trimming took off 1 base at V and 2 bases at J, with 12 bases between the two ends. CDR3 length equals 14 residues. Germline CDR1 SQVTM, CDR2 ANQGSEA. CDR3 in DNA: TGCAGCGTTGAAGGCCCGGCTGGGCCCTACGAGCAGTACTTC. It translates to CSVEGPAGPYEQYF.

V and J are TRBV7-2 and TRBJ1-2; D gene ambiguous. Germline assignment: CDR1 SGHTA and CDR2 FQGNSA. Trimming left V 2 bases short and J 2 bases short, with 0 bases between. The CDR3 has 11 amino acids. The CDR3 is CASSLNYGYTF. CDR3 DNA sequence: TGTGCCAGCAGCTTAAACTATGGCTACACCTTC. Supplemented by reference TRBV7-2 and TRBJ1-2, the full variable domain reads GAGVSQSPSNKVTEKGKDVELRCDPISGHTALYWYRQSLGQGLEFLIYFQGNSAPDKSGLPSDRFSAERTGGSVSTLTIQRTQQEDSAVYLCASSLNYGYTFGSGTRLTVV.

The V and J genes are TRBV2 and TRBJ2-7; no reliable D call. The CDR3 consists of 16 residues. Germline V gives CDR1 SNHLY, CDR2 FYNNEI. V was clipped by 7 bases and J by 2 bases, with 21 bases between them. In DNA form, the CDR3 reads TGTGCCAGCACTTCGGGCATCAGGTGGGCGGCCTACGAGCAGTACTTC. It yields the protein CASTSGIRWAAYEQYF.

This chain joins TRBV18 and TRBJ1-4; 8 positions agree with TRBD1. This CDR3 contains 16 residues. Germline V gene lookup returns CDR1 KGHSH and CDR2 LQKENI. V was pared by 1 base and J by 8 bases, with 9 bases of the junction left unmatched. The CDR3 is CASSPRQGANEEKLFF. The DNA of the CDR3 is TGTGCCAGCTCACCACGGCAGGGGGCGAATGAGGAAAAACTGTTTTTT. The full variable domain, in which reference TRBV18 and TRBJ1-4 provide the parts outside the CDR3, is NAGVMQNPRHLVRRRGQEARLRCSPMKGHSHVYWYRQLPEEGLKFMVYLQKENIIDESGMPKERFSAEFPKEGPSILRIQQVVRGDSAAYFCASSPRQGANEEKLFFGSGTQLSVL.

This clone was counted once. V is TRBV29-1 and J is TRBJ1-4; no clear D. CDR3 size: 13 residues. With 4 bases removed from V and 4 bases from J, the gap between germline ends came to 10 bases. The germline V gene encodes CDR1 SQVTM and CDR2 ANQGSEA. The CDR3 loop reads CSVAQSLNEKLFF. CDR3 bases: TGCAGCGTTGCCCAGAGTCTTAATGAAAAACTGTTTTTT. Supplemented by reference TRBV29-1 and TRBJ1-4, the full variable domain reads SAVISQKPSRDICQRGTSLTIQCQVDSQVTMMFWYRQQPGQSLTLIATANQGSEATYESGFVIDKFPISRPNLTFSTLTVSNMSPEDSSIYLCSVAQSLNEKLFFGSGTQLSVL.